The 28 T cell receptor beta chains below come from one sample, sequenced in a study of blood T cell repertoires in COVID-19. Data came from immunoSEQ multiplex PCR; TCRdb stores just in-frame clones and leaves some out. The table includes tens of thousands of clones, 87% detected once. Sequencing input: peripheral blood. The origin of the receptors is a man in his fifties or sixties with active COVID-19.

In this sample, this clone turned up a few times. The rearrangement joins TRBV21-1 to TRBJ2-3; the table's TRBD1 call for D was not verified on the DNA. TRBV21-1 is a pseudogene locus. The CDR3 sequence is 20 residues long. The CDR3 DNA sequence: TGTGCCAGCCCTAAGTCCGAAGACGGGACAGGGGGCTCGTGTACAGATACGCAGTATTTT. Protein sequence: CASPKSEDGTGGSCTDTQYF.

The chain has TRBV6-1 and TRBJ1-4; D is ambiguous. The length of the CDR3 is 13 residues. Trimming took off 0 bases at V and 16 bases at J, with 15 bases between the two ends. The germline gives CDR1 MNHNS, CDR2 SASEGT. The CDR3 nucleotides are TGTGCCAGCAGTGAAGCGCTCGGCAGCCTAGGGTTTTTT. Protein product: CASSEALGSLGFF.

The rearrangement links TRBV14 to TRBJ2-3; a weak D match, TRBD1 (6 bases). CDR3 length: 17 amino acids. V lost 4 bases to trimming and J lost 3 bases, with 20 bases between them. Germline V gives CDR1 SGHDN, CDR2 FVKESK. The CDR3: CASSRKWERGSTDTQYF. CDR3 in DNA: TGTGCCAGCAGCCGCAAATGGGAGAGGGGGTCGACAGATACGCAGTATTTT.

CDR3: CATSPSAGASNEQFF. The DNA of the CDR3 is TGTGCCACCAGCCCATCAGCCGGAGCCAGCAATGAGCAGTTCTTC. The chain has TRBV24-1 and TRBJ2-1; D is undetermined. The CDR3 extends over 15 amino acids. Trimming removed 7 bases at V and 6 bases at J, with 18 bases between. CDR1 KGHDR and CDR2 SFDVKD come from the germline V gene.

This chain links TRBV7-8 with TRBJ2-3; 8 nucleotides match TRBD2. Germline lookup yields CDR1 SGHVS and CDR2 FQNEAQ. Trimming took 5 bases from V and 2 from J; bases not matched to a gene: 3. The CDR3 is 14 amino acids. The CDR3 here is CASSPGGNTDTQYF. The CDR3 bases are TGTGCCAGCAGCCCGGGGGGGAACACAGATACGCAGTATTTT.

The CDR3 region is CASSSDRDRTEAFF. In DNA, the CDR3 is TGTGCCAGCAGTTCGGACAGGGATAGGACTGAAGCTTTCTTT. This chain joins TRBV6-5 and TRBJ1-1; 8 bases map to TRBD1. Unmatched junction bases numbered 6, after V lost 4 bases and J lost 5 bases. Germline CDR1 MNHEY, CDR2 SVGAGI. The CDR3 loop spans 14 amino acids.

The rearrangement joins TRBV7-2 to TRBJ2-7, with TRBD2 identical over 7 bases. V trimming: 5 bases; J trimming: 2 bases; junction bases outside the gene matches: 6. The CDR3 extends over 14 amino acids. The germline V gene encodes CDR1 SGHTA and CDR2 FQGNSA. The CDR3: CASSVKAGPYEQYF. CDR3 DNA sequence: TGTGCCAGCAGCGTAAAAGCGGGGCCCTACGAGCAGTACTTC.

The chain carries TRBV7-9 and TRBJ1-2; 8 bases are shared with TRBD1. The CDR3 has 15 amino acids. CDR1 SEHNR and CDR2 FQNEAQ come from the germline V gene (reference sequence). J lost 4 bases, V lost 1 base, and 5 bases had no gene match. The CDR3 loop is CASSLVAGGAYGYTF. The CDR3 nucleotides are TGTGCCAGCAGCTTAGTCGCAGGGGGCGCCTATGGCTACACCTTC.

Written as DNA, the CDR3 is TGTGCCAGCAGCTTAGGCGGCAGGGCGAGTGGCTACACCTTC. It is translated as CASSLGGRASGYTF. The chain is built from TRBV7-9 and TRBJ1-2; maybe TRBD1 (5 bases). V was pared by 1 base and J by 7 bases, with 13 bases between. The CDR3 is 14 residues long. Germline loops: CDR1 SEHNR, CDR2 FQNEAQ (reference sequence). Looking up the rest from reference TRBV7-9 and TRBJ1-2 gives the full variable domain: DTGVSQNPRHKITKRGQNVTFRCDPISEHNRLYWYRQTLGQGPEFLTYFQNEAQLEKSRLLSDRFSAERPKGSFSTLEIQRTEQGDSAMYLCASSLGGRASGYTFGSGTRLTVV.

The chain uses TRBV5-4 and TRBJ2-5, with 8 bases aligning to TRBD2. Germline V CDR1 and CDR2: SGHNT, YYREEE (reference sequence). The CDR3 contains 14 residues. V shed 4 bases and J 0 bases; nucleotides not matched to a gene: 2. The DNA for the CDR3 is TGTGCCAGCAGCATCGGGGGGGACCAAGAGACCCAGTACTTC. Translated, it gives CASSIGGDQETQYF.

This clone came up once. The chain recombines TRBV3-1 (or the pseudogene TRBV3-2) with TRBJ2-1, with 11 bases identical to TRBD2. The V segment lost 5 bases and the J segment 4 bases; nucleotides outside the gene matches: 10. This CDR3 contains 17 residues. The germline gives CDR1 LGHDT, CDR2 YNNKEL (reference sequence). CDR3 amino acids: CASSFRLAGSGYNEQFF. As DNA, the CDR3 is TGTGCCAGCAGCTTTCGACTAGCGGGAAGTGGGTACAATGAGCAGTTCTTC.

The genes are TRBV7-9 and TRBJ2-1; 8 positions agree with TRBD2. Germline V lookup: CDR1 SEHNR, CDR2 FQNEAQ (reference sequence). The CDR3 is 18 amino acids. J was trimmed by 2 bases and V by 1 base; bases with no gene match: 10. The CDR3 sequence is CASSLGGQPGLAYNEQFF. CDR3 DNA sequence: TGTGCCAGCAGCTTAGGGGGCCAGCCGGGACTAGCCTACAATGAGCAGTTCTTC.

About this clone: Sequence at one end of the junction differs from germline and may be a read error. The chain couples TRBV12-3 or TRBV12-4 to TRBJ2-7, with a weak D call TRBD1 (6 bases). The CDR3 totals 13 residues. CDR3 loop: CTSRGTSSYEQYF. CDR3 nucleotide sequence: TGTACCAGCAGAGGGACAAGCTCCTACGAGCAGTACTTC.

The rearrangement uses TRBV2 and TRBJ2-1; 10 bases line up with TRBD2. The CDR3 extends over 17 amino acids. V lost 4 bases and J lost 4; bases outside the gene matches: 10. Germline CDR1 is SNHLY and CDR2 is FYNNEI. The CDR3 sequence is CASSGILRTSGYNEQFF. CDR3 nucleotides: TGTGCCAGCAGTGGGATACTTCGGACTAGCGGTTACAATGAGCAGTTCTTC.

The rearrangement joins TRBV11-1 to TRBJ1-1; D remains ambiguous. Looked up from germline, CDR1 is SGHAT and CDR2 is FQDESV (reference sequence). Trimming shortened V by 2 bases and J by 2 bases, and 12 bases separated the two germline ends. The CDR3 has 15 amino acids. The CDR3 is CASSLSVTRNTEAFF. The CDR3 nucleotides are TGTGCCAGCAGCTTAAGTGTGACTCGAAACACTGAAGCTTTCTTT.

This clone has more than one count but fewer than ten. This chain joins TRBV25-1 and TRBJ1-6; tentatively, D is TRBD1 (5 bases). Trimming removed 8 bases from V and 3 bases from J, with 14 bases in between. CDR1 and CDR2 from the germline V gene are MGHDK and SYGVNS. This CDR3 region has 15 residues. CDR3 coding DNA: TGTGCCAGCGCGGGGGGAACATTCTATAATTCACCCCTCCACTTT. It codes for CASAGGTFYNSPLHF.

The rearrangement links TRBV2 to TRBJ1-6; maybe TRBD1 (6 bases). The CDR3 covers 18 residues. Trimming took 1 base from V and 3 from J, leaving 16 bases between them. Germline lookup yields CDR1 SNHLY and CDR2 FYNNEI. The CDR3 spells CASSEGAGAHFYNSPLHF. CDR3 in DNA: TGTGCCAGCAGTGAAGGGGCAGGGGCTCACTTCTATAATTCACCCCTCCACTTT.

This clone was counted once. V usage is TRBV5-1 and J usage is TRBJ1-6; perhaps TRBD1 as D (5 bases). The CDR3 consists of 18 residues. Germline-derived CDR1 and CDR2 are SGHRS and YFSETQ. Trimming removed 2 bases from V and 5 bases from J, with 20 bases in between. This CDR3 is CASSFKPQRDGDNSPLHF. CDR3 in DNA: TGCGCCAGCAGCTTTAAACCCCAGCGGGACGGTGATAATTCACCCCTCCACTTT.

The chain uses TRBV28 and TRBJ1-4, with TRBD1 identical over 9 bases. Unmatched junction bases numbered 4, after V lost 4 bases and J lost 7 bases. CDR1 is MDHEN and CDR2 is SYDVKM in the germline V gene. This CDR3 is built from 14 residues. The CDR3 region has the DNA TGTGCCAGCAGTTCCGGGACAGGGCGTGAAAAACTGTTTTTT. As protein: CASSSGTGREKLFF.

The J gene is TRBJ1-2, the V gene TRBV14, with D possibly matching TRBD1 (6 bases). Trimming took off 0 bases at V and 4 bases at J, with 9 bases between the two ends. The CDR3 totals 14 residues. Looked up from germline, CDR1 is SGHDN and CDR2 is FVKESK. In DNA, the CDR3 is TGTGCCAGCAGCCAAGAACAGGGTCCCTATGGCTACACCTTC. It is translated as CASSQEQGPYGYTF.

In its sample, this clone was seen once. The chain carries TRBV27 and TRBJ1-5, with TRBD1 matching 7 bases. V dropped 5 bases and J dropped 5; count of bases not matched to a gene: 6. The CDR3 sequence is 14 residues long. Germline CDR1 is MNHEY and CDR2 is SMNVEV (reference sequence). CDR3 residues: CASSPRQGHQPQHF. CDR3 nucleotide sequence: TGTGCCAGCAGTCCCCGACAGGGTCATCAGCCCCAGCATTTT.

The J gene is TRBJ1-2, the V gene TRBV28, with TRBD1 identical over 7 bases. Per the germline V gene, CDR1 is MDHEN and CDR2 is SYDVKM. The length of the CDR3 is 12 residues. V lost 8 bases, J lost 7 bases, and 7 bases stayed unmatched. DNA for the CDR3: TGTGCCAGCTTTCGGACAGGTGGTGGCTACACCTTC. Encoded protein: CASFRTGGGYTF.

The rearrangement uses TRBV7-2 and TRBJ2-5; D perhaps matches TRBD2 (6 bases). The V gene lost 1 base and the J gene lost 2 bases, with 11 bases spanning the gap. There are 15 residues in the CDR3. Germline loops: CDR1 SGHTA, CDR2 FQGNSA. CDR3 DNA sequence: TGTGCCAGCAGCTTAGGCACTAGCTCACAAGAGACCCAGTACTTC. The encoded protein is CASSLGTSSQETQYF.

In its sample, this clone was seen once. This sequence joins TRBV4-2 and TRBJ2-5, with 12 bases lining up with TRBD2. Germline CDR1 reads LGHNA; CDR2 reads YNFKEQ. Unmatched junction bases numbered 6, after V lost 2 bases and J lost 2 bases. This CDR3 has 17 residues. The CDR3: CASSQSVTSGGQETQYF. In DNA, the CDR3 is TGTGCCAGCAGCCAAAGCGTAACTAGCGGGGGGCAAGAGACCCAGTACTTC.

This chain uses TRBV2 with TRBJ2-1; TRBD2 matches 8 bases. The germline V gene encodes CDR1 SNHLY and CDR2 FYNNEI. This CDR3 has 18 amino acids. The V segment lost 1 base and the J segment 6 bases; nucleotides outside the gene matches: 14. The CDR3 sequence is CASSEEHGGSGMINEQFF. CDR3 sequence (DNA): TGTGCCAGCAGTGAAGAACATGGCGGTAGCGGGATGATCAATGAGCAGTTCTTC. The entire variable domain, with the rest obtained from reference TRBV2 and TRBJ2-1, is as follows: EPEVTQTPSHQVTQMGQEVILRCVPISNHLYFYWYRQILGQKVEFLVSFYNNEISEKSEIFDDQFSVERPDGSNFTLKIRSTKLEDSAMYFCASSEEHGGSGMINEQFFGPGTRLTVL.

V usage is TRBV7-8 and J usage is TRBJ1-5, with a weak D call TRBD1 (5 bases). Germline V gene sequence: CDR1 SGHVS, CDR2 FQNEAQ. This CDR3 is 18 amino acids long. V was cut by 2 bases and J by 3 bases, with 20 bases left in between. The DNA for the CDR3 is TGTGCCAGCAGCTTAATTGCGCCTAAGCGGGGGTACAATCAGCCCCAGCATTTT. Its protein product is CASSLIAPKRGYNQPQHF.

This chain joins TRBV9 and TRBJ2-1; TRBD2 agrees at 8 bases. CDR3 length: 15 amino acids. V was clipped by 2 bases and J by 10 bases; unmatched bases: 11. Per the germline V gene, CDR1 is SGDLS and CDR2 is YYNGEE. In DNA, the CDR3 is TGTGCCAGCAGCGTTGCCGGGACTAGTTTCGACGAGCAGTTCTTC. It yields the protein CASSVAGTSFDEQFF.

In DNA, the CDR3 is TGTGCCTGGAGTACTAGGGACGAGCAGTACTTC. Translating it yields CAWSTRDEQYF. The chain recombines TRBV30 with TRBJ2-7, with D tentatively TRBD2 (5 bases). The CDR3 consists of 11 residues. CDR1 and CDR2 (germline): GTSNPN, SVGIG (reference sequence). V lost 2 bases and J 5 bases, leaving 7 bases between the germline ends.